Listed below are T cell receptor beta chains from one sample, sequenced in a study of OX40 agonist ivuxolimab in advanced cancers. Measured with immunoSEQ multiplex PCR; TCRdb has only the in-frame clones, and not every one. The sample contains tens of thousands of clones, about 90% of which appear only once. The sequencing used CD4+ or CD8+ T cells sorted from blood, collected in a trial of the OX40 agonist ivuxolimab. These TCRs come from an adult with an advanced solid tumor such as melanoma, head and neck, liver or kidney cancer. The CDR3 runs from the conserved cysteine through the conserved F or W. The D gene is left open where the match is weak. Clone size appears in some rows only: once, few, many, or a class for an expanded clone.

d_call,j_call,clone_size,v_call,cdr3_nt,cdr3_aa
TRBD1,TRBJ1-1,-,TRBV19,TGTGCCAGTAGTCGCCACAGGGGCGAAAACACTGAAGCTTTCTTT,CASSRHRGENTEAFF
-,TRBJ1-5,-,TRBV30,TGTGCCTGGAGCACCGGAGGCGGGAGCAATCAGCCCCAGCATTTT,CAWSTGGGSNQPQHF
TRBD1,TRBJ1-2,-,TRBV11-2,TGTGCCAGCAGACCTACCGGGACAGCCTATGGCTACACCTTC,CASRPTGTAYGYTF
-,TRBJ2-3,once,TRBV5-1,TGCGCCAGCAGCTTGGAGGGCGATACGCAGTATTTT,CASSLEGDTQYF
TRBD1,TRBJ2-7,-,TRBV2,TGTGCCAGCACACTGACAGGGGTGTTCCACGAGCAGTACTTC,CASTLTGVFHEQYF
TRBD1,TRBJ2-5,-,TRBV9,TGTGCCAGCAGCGGCGGACAGGTCGAGACCCAGTACTTC,CASSGGQVETQYF
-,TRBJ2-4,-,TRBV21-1,TGTGCCAGCCTCAAAAGGCCCAGGGGCATTCAGTACTTC,CASLKRPRGIQYF
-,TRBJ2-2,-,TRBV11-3,TGTGCCAGCAGCTCCGGAAACACCGGGGAGCTGTTTTTT,CASSSGNTGELFF
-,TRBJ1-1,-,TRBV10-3,TGTGCCATCAGTGAGGGACAGTGGGGTGAAGCTTTCTTT,CAISEGQWGEAFF
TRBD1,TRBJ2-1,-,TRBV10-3,TGTGCCATCAGAGGACAGGGAGTGAATGAGCAGTTCTTC,CAIRGQGVNEQFF
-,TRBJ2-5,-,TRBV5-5,TGTGCCAGCAGCTTGGGGCTCCCAGAGACCCAGTACTTC,CASSLGLPETQYF
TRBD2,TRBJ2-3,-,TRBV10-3,TGTGCCATCAGTGGGGGGACTAGCGGGTCCGCAGATACGCAGTATTTT,CAISGGTSGSADTQYF
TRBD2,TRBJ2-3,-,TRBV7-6,TGTGCCAGCAGCGCCCCGACTAGCGGGAGGGGGGCCGCTGCTAGCACAGATACGCAGTATTTT,CASSAPTSGRGAAASTDTQYF
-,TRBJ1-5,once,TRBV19,TGTGCCAGTAGTATAGACAGGGGTCAGCCCCAGCATTTT,CASSIDRGQPQHF
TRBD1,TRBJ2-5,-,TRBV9,TGTGCCAGCAGCGTACAAACAGGGGCACTCCAAGAGACCCAGTACTTC,CASSVQTGALQETQYF
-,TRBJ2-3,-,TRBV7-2,TGTGCCAGCAGCTCCCTTGGCGCGCAGTATTTT,CASSSLGAQYF
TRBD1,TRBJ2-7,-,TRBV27,TGTGCCAGCAGGCACCCCCTAGGGGGCTCTGGATCCGAGCAGTACTTC,CASRHPLGGSGSEQYF
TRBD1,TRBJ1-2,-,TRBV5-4,TGTGCCAGCAGAAAGGAAGGGGGCAGCTATGGCTACACCTTC,CASRKEGGSYGYTF
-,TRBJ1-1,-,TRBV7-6,TGTGCCAGCAGCTTAGGCAGAGGGAACACTGAAGCTTTCTTT,CASSLGRGNTEAFF
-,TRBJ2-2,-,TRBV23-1,TGCGCCAGCAGTCAGGCCCCGTTGGGCAGGGGAAACACCGGGGAGCTGTTTTTT,CASSQAPLGRGNTGELFF
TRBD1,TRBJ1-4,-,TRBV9,TGTGCCAGCAGCAGAACGATCAGCCCGACAGGGGCTAATGAAAAACTGTTTTTT,CASSRTISPTGANEKLFF
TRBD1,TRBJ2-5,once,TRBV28,TGTGCCAGCAGTATCCGGACAGGGGGCGTGAAGACCCAGTACTTC,CASSIRTGGVKTQYF
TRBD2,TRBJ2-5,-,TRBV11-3,TGTGCCAGCAGCTTAGTAGCGGGAGGGCCGGGGGAGACCCAGTACTTC,CASSLVAGGPGETQYF
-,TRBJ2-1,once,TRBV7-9,TGTGCCAGCAGGCCCCCTAGCAGCCCCTACAATGAGCAGTTCTTC,CASRPPSSPYNEQFF
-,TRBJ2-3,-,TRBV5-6,TGTGCCAGCAGCTTTGCGGGCGCAGATACGCAGTATTTT,CASSFAGADTQYF
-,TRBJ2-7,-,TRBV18,TGTGCCAGCTCACCAACGACAGGTGGAAGCTACGAGCAGTACTTC,CASSPTTGGSYEQYF
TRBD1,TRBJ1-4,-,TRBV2,TGTGCCAGCAGAAACTTAGGGACAGCTAATGAAAAACTGTTTTTT,CASRNLGTANEKLFF
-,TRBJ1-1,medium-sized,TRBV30,TGTGCCTGGAGTGTGGTAGGGGTTAACACTGAAGCTTTCTTT,CAWSVVGVNTEAFF
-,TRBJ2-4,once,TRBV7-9,TGTGCCAGCAGCTTAGTGAGCTCTCTTGTCAAAAACATTCAGTACTTC,CASSLVSSLVKNIQYF